A single sample is the source of the 29 T cell receptor beta chains below, sequenced in a study of blood T cell repertoires in COVID-19. Only in-frame clones appear in the TCRdb table, and some are missing; sequencing was by immunoSEQ multiplex PCR. In the table there are 390,000 or so clones, about nine tenths of which are singletons. Sequencing was performed on peripheral blood. Receptors originate from a woman aged 25 to 45 with active or convalescent COVID-19.

V gene TRBV7-9 combines with J gene TRBJ2-7, with TRBD1 identical over 7 bases. The trim removed 6 bases at V and 2 bases at J, leaving 7 bases unmatched. The germline gives CDR1 SEHNR, CDR2 FQNEAQ (reference sequence). This CDR3 is 14 amino acids long. The chain's CDR3 is CASRETGLAYEQYF. In DNA form, the CDR3 reads TGTGCCAGCAGGGAGACAGGGTTGGCCTACGAGCAGTACTTC.

The gene calls are TRBV6-5 and TRBJ1-2; 7 nucleotides agree with TRBD1. J was trimmed by 2 bases and V by 11 bases; bases with no gene match: 5. Germline loops: CDR1 MNHEY, CDR2 SVGAGI. This CDR3 region has 12 residues. The CDR3 nucleotides read TGTGCCGGGGGACAGTTAAACTATGGCTACACCTTC. Protein: CAGGQLNYGYTF.

V is TRBV4-2 and J is TRBJ2-1, with a possible D match to TRBD1 (5 bases). V was trimmed by 0 bases and J by 4 bases, leaving 13 bases between them. Germline V gene sequence: CDR1 LGHNA, CDR2 YNFKEQ. The CDR3 extends over 16 amino acids. This chain's CDR3 is CASSQDGTGQYNEQFF. CDR3 DNA sequence: TGTGCCAGCAGCCAAGATGGCACCGGACAATACAATGAGCAGTTCTTC.

This clone was seen a single time. This chain connects TRBV29-1 to TRBJ2-5; 9 bases map to TRBD1. This CDR3 spans 13 amino acids. After removal of 6 bases from V and 5 bases from J, the junction contained 7 bases not matched to a gene. Germline CDR1 reads SQVTM; CDR2 reads ANQGSEA. The chain's CDR3 is CSVQGTGRETQYF. Written as DNA, the CDR3 is TGCAGCGTACAAGGGACAGGGAGGGAGACCCAGTACTTC.

The gene calls are TRBV5-1 and TRBJ1-4; the D gene is possibly TRBD1 (6 bases). Germline CDR1 and CDR2: SGHRS and YFSETQ. CDR3 length: 14 residues. The V gene lost 0 bases and the J gene lost 7 bases, with 10 bases spanning the gap. Here the CDR3 reads CASSLAGRGEKLFF. The CDR3, as DNA: TGCGCCAGCAGCTTGGCCGGCAGGGGTGAAAAACTGTTTTTT. Full variable domain (outside the CDR3, taken from reference TRBV5-1 and TRBJ1-4): KAGVTQTPRYLIKTRGQQVTLSCSPISGHRSVSWYQQTPGQGLQFLFEYFSETQRNKGNFPGRFSGRQFSNSRSEMNVSTLELGDSALYLCASSLAGRGEKLFFGSGTQLSVL.

CDR3 residues: CASSPRQGGSPLHF. CDR3 nucleotides: TGTGCCAGCAGTCCCCGACAGGGGGGATCACCCCTCCACTTT. The chain joins TRBV28 to TRBJ1-6; 9 nucleotides align to TRBD1. V was pared by 5 bases and J by 10 bases, with 6 bases of the junction left unmatched. In germline, CDR1 is MDHEN, CDR2 SYDVKM. The CDR3 runs to 14 residues. The full variable domain, its missing parts supplied by reference TRBV28 and TRBJ1-6, is DVKVTQSSRYLVKRTGEKVFLECVQDMDHENMFWYRQDPGLGLRLIYFSYDVKMKEKGDIPEGYSVSREKKERFSLILESASTNQTSMYLCASSPRQGGSPLHFGNGTRLTVT.

This clone was found once. The rearrangement joins TRBV19 to TRBJ2-3; 9 positions agree with TRBD2. The CDR3 is 17 amino acids. With 3 bases clipped from V and 2 bases from J, the junction kept 9 bases outside the gene matches. Germline V gene lookup returns CDR1 LNHDA and CDR2 SQIVND (reference sequence). The CDR3 reads CASSIPLIAGVTDTQYF. CDR3 sequence (DNA): TGTGCCAGTAGTATCCCCCTCATAGCGGGAGTCACAGATACGCAGTATTTT.

The rearrangement uses TRBV23-1 and TRBJ2-6, with D unclear. TRBV23-1 is assigned to the ORF class and has an uncertain function. Between the trimmed V and J ends, which lost 11 bases and 2 bases, there was a span of 13 bases. The CDR3 totals 14 residues. The DNA of the CDR3 is TGCGCCGTGCCGCCTACTCCTGGGGCCAACGTCCTGACTTTC. It is translated as CAVPPTPGANVLTF.

The chain combines TRBV13 with TRBJ2-7, with D perhaps matching TRBD1 (5 bases). Trimming removed 1 base from V and 8 bases from J, with 12 bases in between. The CDR3 totals 13 residues. Germline V gene sequence: CDR1 PRHDT, CDR2 FYEKMQ (reference sequence). The CDR3 loop reads CASSLEGNSKQYF. CDR3 nucleotides: TGTGCCAGCAGCTTAGAGGGGAACTCAAAGCAGTACTTC. Full variable domain (rest looked up from reference TRBV13 and TRBJ2-7): AAGVIQSPRHLIKEKRETATLKCYPIPRHDTVYWYQQGPGQDPQFLISFYEKMQSDKGSIPDRFSAQQFSDYHSELNMSSLELGDSALYFCASSLEGNSKQYFGPGTRLTVT.

Only one count was recorded for this clone. The chain carries TRBV6-5 and TRBJ1-6; weak D call: TRBD1 (5 bases). The CDR3 extends over 14 amino acids. In germline, CDR1 is MNHEY, CDR2 SVGAGI. The ends were cut back, 5 bases at V and 6 bases at J, with 11 bases in the middle. In nucleotides, the CDR3 is TGTGCCAGCAGTCCAGGGAAACTTAATTCACCCCTCCACTTT. It yields the protein CASSPGKLNSPLHF.

The rearrangement links TRBV25-1 to TRBJ1-2; 9 bases align to TRBD1. The CDR3 sequence is 15 residues long. V trimming: 6 bases; J trimming: 7 bases; junction bases outside the gene matches: 12. Germline lookup yields CDR1 MGHDK and CDR2 SYGVNS. DNA of the CDR3: TGTGCCAGCAGGGATGCGGACAGGGGCGCGGCTGGCTACACCTTC. Protein: CASRDADRGAAGYTF.

This chain joins TRBV6-2 or TRBV6-3 and TRBJ2-1, with 11 bases identical to TRBD2. V trimming: 6 bases; J trimming: 8 bases; junction bases outside the gene matches: 6. The CDR3 is 14 amino acids. Germline CDR1 is MNHEY and CDR2 is SVGEGT. CDR3 DNA sequence: TGTGCCAGCAGCTCCGGACTAGCGGGCTATGAGCAGTTCTTC. Translation: CASSSGLAGYEQFF.

This sequence joins TRBV4-1 and TRBJ2-1; 7 bases agree with TRBD2. The CDR3 sequence is 16 residues long. Trimming took 1 base from V and 4 from J; bases not matched to a gene: 7. Per germline, CDR1 MGHRA and CDR2 YSYEKL. The CDR3 loop reads CASSQGSSGRYNEQFF. The DNA of the CDR3 is TGCGCCAGCAGCCAAGGGTCTAGCGGCCGATACAATGAGCAGTTCTTC.

This chain connects TRBV3-1 (or the pseudogene TRBV3-2) to TRBJ1-6; a weak D match, TRBD1 (5 bases). The CDR3 sequence is 15 residues long. Germline-derived CDR1 and CDR2 are LGHDT and YNNKEL (reference sequence). Trimming stripped 3 bases from V and 2 bases from J, with 8 bases between. CDR3 amino acids: CASSHRGTYNSPLHF. The CDR3 DNA reads as TGTGCCAGCAGCCATAGGGGTACCTATAATTCACCCCTCCACTTT.

Here the CDR3 reads CASSEWSSSNEQFF. CDR3 coding DNA: TGTGCCAGCAGTGAATGGTCTAGCTCCAATGAGCAGTTCTTC. This chain uses TRBV6-1 with TRBJ2-1, with D perhaps matching TRBD2 (5 bases). The germline gives CDR1 MNHNS, CDR2 SASEGT. Trimming took 2 bases from V and 6 from J, leaving 11 bases between them. This CDR3 comprises 14 residues.

This clone was counted a few times. The CDR3 loop reads CASSFTGNSPLHF. DNA for the CDR3: TGTGCCAGCAGCTTCACAGGGAATTCACCCCTCCACTTT. This rearrangement joins TRBV13 to TRBJ1-6, with D possibly TRBD1 on 6 matching bases. The CDR3 has 13 amino acids. Trimming shortened V by 3 bases and J by 7 bases, and 7 bases separated the two germline ends. Germline V lookup: CDR1 PRHDT, CDR2 FYEKMQ (reference sequence).

The genes are TRBV6-5 and TRBJ2-7; TRBD2 aligns across 7 bases. The J segment lost 0 bases and the V segment lost 4 bases, leaving 6 bases of the junction unmatched. The germline gives CDR1 MNHEY, CDR2 SVGAGI. The CDR3 sequence is 15 residues long. CDR3 loop: CASSFAAGSSYEQYF. Here the CDR3 DNA reads TGTGCCAGCAGTTTCGCAGCGGGGAGCTCCTACGAGCAGTACTTC.

The chain recombines TRBV5-1 with TRBJ2-7; 10 nucleotides match TRBD1. V shed 4 bases and J 6 bases; nucleotides not matched to a gene: 7. Looked up from germline, CDR1 is SGHRS and CDR2 is YFSETQ. The CDR3 contains 14 residues. Here the CDR3 reads CASSPRQGAGEQYF. In DNA form, the CDR3 reads TGCGCCAGCAGCCCACGACAGGGGGCGGGCGAGCAGTACTTC.

The V and J genes are TRBV5-4 and TRBJ1-2; 9 bases fit TRBD1. Trimming at V came to 0 bases and at J to 4 bases, leaving 7 bases not matched to a gene. The CDR3 is 16 residues long. Germline V lookup: CDR1 SGHNT, CDR2 YYREEE (reference sequence). DNA for the CDR3: TGTGCCAGCAGCTTGGAGGCTGGGACAGGGATCTATGGCTACACCTTC. Its translation: CASSLEAGTGIYGYTF. The full variable domain, completed using reference TRBV5-4 and TRBJ1-2, is ETGVTQSPTHLIKTRGQQVTLRCSSQSGHNTVSWYQQALGQGPQFIFQYYREEENGRGNFPPRFSGLQFPNYSSELNVNALELDDSALYLCASSLEAGTGIYGYTFGSGTRLTVV.

The table lists this clone with a few counts. The chain has TRBV11-2 and TRBJ2-1; TRBD1 matches 7 bases. CDR3 length equals 17 residues. V gave up 3 bases and J gave up 2 bases; unmatched junction bases: 10. The germline gives CDR1 SGHAT, CDR2 FQNNGV. CDR3 amino acids: CASSLDTGTATYNEQFF. CDR3 DNA: TGTGCCAGCAGCTTGGACACCGGGACAGCCACCTACAATGAGCAGTTCTTC. Full variable domain (remainder filled in from reference TRBV11-2 and TRBJ2-1): EAGVAQSPRYKIIEKRQSVAFWCNPISGHATLYWYQQILGQGPKLLIQFQNNGVVDDSQLPKDRFSAERLKGVDSTLKIQPAKLEDSAVYLCASSLDTGTATYNEQFFGPGTRLTVL.

In this sample, this clone turned up once. The V gene is TRBV10-3, the J gene TRBJ2-2, with TRBD1 matching over 7 bases. V trimming: 6 bases; J trimming: 7 bases; junction bases outside the gene matches: 8. Germline CDR1 ENHRY, CDR2 SYGVKD. This CDR3 is 14 amino acids long. The CDR3 protein is CAIRVQGSNGELFF. The CDR3 DNA is TGTGCCATCAGAGTACAGGGGTCGAACGGGGAGCTGTTTTTT.

The chain's CDR3 is CASSITGVYGYTF. CDR3 nucleotides: TGTGCCAGCAGTATTACGGGAGTTTATGGCTACACCTTC. The V gene is TRBV12-3 or TRBV12-4, the J gene TRBJ1-2, with D unresolved. Trimming left V 5 bases short and J 5 bases short, with 12 bases between. There are 13 residues in the CDR3.

The chain links TRBV27 to TRBJ2-2; 10 nucleotides agree with TRBD2. Germline V gene lookup returns CDR1 MNHEY and CDR2 SMNVEV (reference sequence). The ends lost 2 bases at V and 6 bases at J; junction bases unmatched: 6. CDR3 length: 16 residues. CDR3: CASSLGLAGAPGELFF. The CDR3 DNA sequence: TGTGCCAGCAGTTTAGGCCTAGCGGGAGCCCCCGGGGAGCTGTTTTTT.

The chain is built from TRBV28 and TRBJ1-2, with no clear D. The CDR3 is 14 amino acids. Between the trimmed V and J ends, which lost 5 bases and 4 bases, there was a span of 14 bases. Germline V gene lookup returns CDR1 MDHEN and CDR2 SYDVKM. In DNA, the CDR3 is TGTGCCAGCAGTCGCCTGGGAGGTAGCTATGGCTACACCTTC. Amino acid sequence: CASSRLGGSYGYTF.

This clone showed up just once. The CDR3 spells CAISADRGSETQYF. For the CDR3, the DNA is TGTGCCATCAGTGCAGACAGGGGGTCAGAGACCCAGTACTTC. V and J are TRBV10-3 and TRBJ2-5, with 9 bases lining up with TRBD1. CDR1 and CDR2 (germline): ENHRY, SYGVKD. CDR3 size: 14 residues. Germline trimming cut 4 bases from V and 4 bases from J; bases unmatched to any gene: 4.

V and J are TRBV3-1 (or the pseudogene TRBV3-2) and TRBJ1-2; D is perhaps TRBD1 (5 bases). Trimming stripped 4 bases from V and 8 bases from J, with 23 bases between. The CDR3 loop spans 16 amino acids. Per the germline V gene, CDR1 is LGHDT and CDR2 is YNNKEL (reference sequence). CDR3 DNA: TGTGCCAGCAGCCCTTACCCCTACAGGTCGGAAGGGGGCTACACCTTC. It is translated as CASSPYPYRSEGGYTF.

The chain couples TRBV23-1 to TRBJ1-3, with D uncertain. TRBV23-1 is given ORF status, its function remaining uncertain. V was shortened by 4 bases and J by 6 bases, with 7 bases between the two germline ends. This CDR3 is built from 12 residues. The CDR3 bases are TGCGCCAGCAGTCGAGGGTTAAACACCATATATTTT. It yields the protein CASSRGLNTIYF.

The chain carries TRBV7-9 and TRBJ2-3, with 11 bases lining up with TRBD2. Trimming took 5 bases from V and 1 from J; bases not matched to a gene: 14. The germline V gene encodes CDR1 SEHNR and CDR2 FQNEAQ (reference sequence). The CDR3 has 19 residues. The CDR3 region has the DNA TGTGCCAGCAGCACTAAATGGACTAGCGGGTACACTGGCACAGATACGCAGTATTTT. This codes for CASSTKWTSGYTGTDTQYF.

Points on this clone: This CDR3 is also generated by other DNA sequences in the sample. The chain employs TRBV19 and TRBJ1-5, with 7 bases lining up with TRBD1. Germline V gene lookup returns CDR1 LNHDA and CDR2 SQIVND (reference sequence). This CDR3 comprises 16 residues. Losses at the gene ends were 4 bases for V and 2 bases for J; bases not matched to a gene: 8. CDR3 bases: TGTGCCAGTAGTACCCGACAGGGCATTGGCAATCAGCCCCAGCATTTT. This encodes CASSTRQGIGNQPQHF.